Listed below are T cell receptor beta chains from one sample, sequenced in a study of cytomegalovirus exposure and HLA in healthy donors. Libraries were prepared by immunoSEQ multiplex PCR; TCRdb keeps only in-frame clonotypes and omits some of them. This sample's table reports about 130,000 clones. Sequenced input: PBMCs. The source is a man between 18 and 35 years old in good health and CMV-seronegative. Both conserved end residues are part of each CDR3. Each record gives: V gene, J gene, D gene, CDR3 DNA, CDR3 protein. A D gene is named only where the DNA matches it firmly.

TRBV6-1	TRBJ2-5	NA	TGTGCCAGCAGTGACAGGGTCCCGGAGACCCAGTACTTC	CASSDRVPETQYF
TRBV7-9	TRBJ1-2	NA	TGTGCCAGCAGCTCCGGGGTATTAATCTATGGCTACACCTTC	CASSSGVLIYGYTF
TRBV5-1	TRBJ2-5	NA	TGCGCCAGCAGCTTGCCTCAAGAGACCCAGTACTTC	CASSLPQETQYF
TRBV19	TRBJ1-3	NA	TGTGCCAGTAGTATTATTACGCTCGGTGGGGCCATAAGCTCTGGAAACACCATATATTTT	CASSIITLGGAISSGNTIYF
TRBV11-2	TRBJ2-5	NA	TGTGCCAGCAGCGTCGTGAGGTCGGAGACCCAGTACTTC	CASSVVRSETQYF
TRBV29-1	TRBJ2-1	NA	TGCAGCGTTGAGGGCCTTTACAATGAGCAGTTCTTC	CSVEGLYNEQFF
TRBV7-9	TRBJ1-5	TRBD1	TGTGCCAGCAGCTTAGATGAGACAGGGGCCAATCAGCCCCAGCATTTT	CASSLDETGANQPQHF
TRBV2	TRBJ1-6	NA	TGTGCCAGCAGTGGTGACCCCCGGGACTACAATTCACCCCTCCACTTT	CASSGDPRDYNSPLHF
TRBV5-4	TRBJ1-5	NA	TGTGCCAGCAGCTTGTCTCCAGTGGATCAGCCCCAGCATTTT	CASSLSPVDQPQHF
TRBV30	TRBJ2-1	TRBD2	TGTGCCTGGATCGGGACTAGCGGGTTAAGCTCCTACAATGAGCAGTTCTTC	CAWIGTSGLSSYNEQFF
TRBV28	TRBJ2-7	NA	TGTGCCAGCAATTTTACTTGCCGACAGGCATGTCCCAGCGAGCAGTACTTC	CASNFTCRQACPSEQYF
TRBV28	TRBJ2-5	NA	TGTGCCAGCAGTTTAATTCTGATAGCAGAGACCCAGTACTTC	CASSLILIAETQYF
TRBV4-2	TRBJ2-7	TRBD1	TGTGCCAGCAGCCAGGGACAGGCCTACGAGCAGTACTTC	CASSQGQAYEQYF
TRBV5-1	TRBJ1-1	NA	TGCGCCAGCAAATTAGCTACTGAAGCTTTCTTT	CASKLATEAFF
TRBV9	TRBJ2-1	NA	TGTGCCAGCAGCGTAGTCCGAGTCTACTACAATGAGCAGTTCTTC	CASSVVRVYYNEQFF
TRBV7-9	TRBJ1-2	TRBD1	TGTGCCAGCAGCTCTGGAGGGGGCGCAGACGGCTACACCTTC	CASSSGGGADGYTF
TRBV27	TRBJ2-7	NA	TGTGCCAGCCTCGGGGGCTCCTACGAGCAGTACTTC	CASLGGSYEQYF
TRBV14	TRBJ1-5	NA	TGTGCCAGCAGCCAAGATGACAGGTCGTATAGCAATCAGCCCCAGCATTTT	CASSQDDRSYSNQPQHF
TRBV28	TRBJ2-5	NA	TGTGCCAGCAGTTTAAAGCTTCAAGAGACCCAGTACTTC	CASSLKLQETQYF
TRBV6-1	TRBJ1-1	NA	TGTGCCAGCAGTGGGACAGCTTGGAACACTGAAGCTTTCTTT	CASSGTAWNTEAFF
TRBV28	TRBJ2-1	TRBD2	TGTGCCAGCAGCCGTCTAGCGGGAGGGTACAATGAGCAGTTCTTC	CASSRLAGGYNEQFF
TRBV5-1	TRBJ2-5	TRBD2	TGCGCCAGCAGCCAACTAGCGGGGGGGCCCCGGGAGACCCAGTACTTC	CASSQLAGGPRETQYF
TRBV27	TRBJ2-1	TRBD1	TGTGCCAGCAGAACAGGGGCCAGCTCCTACAATGAGCAGTTCTTC	CASRTGASSYNEQFF
TRBV29-1	TRBJ2-1	TRBD1	TGCAGCGGCCGCCGGGACAGCGCCTACAATGAGCAGTTCTTC	CSGRRDSAYNEQFF
TRBV5-5	TRBJ1-5	NA	TGTGCCAGCAGTCTTACCGGGACACCCAGTCAGCCCCAGCATTTT	CASSLTGTPSQPQHF
TRBV4-1	TRBJ1-2	TRBD1	TGCGCCAGCAGCCCACAACCGGGACAGGGTATCTATGGCTACACCTTC	CASSPQPGQGIYGYTF